The 6 T cell receptor beta chains below were found in one sample sequenced in a study of vaccination effects on CD4 cells after COVID-19. Under the ViraFEST assay, PBMC were stimulated with viral peptide pools so that antigen-specific CD4+ T cells expanded. Sequencing was performed afterwards. The culture ran for nine to eleven days, and then CD4+ T cells were isolated. All vaccine recipients tested negative for nucleocapsid antibodies and had never contracted SARS-CoV-2 infection. The antigens of these receptors remain unknown. Generated by immunoSEQ multiplex PCR, the TCRdb table keeps only in-frame clones and is missing some. The sample lists tens of thousands of clones, about two thirds occurring once. Sample: CD4+ T cells from PBMCs cultured with HCoV-NL63 spike peptides, taken before COVID-19 vaccination. The receptors derive from a human donor who received a COVID-19 vaccine.

J is TRBJ2-7 and V is TRBV27, with a possible D match to TRBD1 (5 bases). The CDR3 is 13 residues long. Germline CDR1 is MNHEY and CDR2 is SMNVEV (reference sequence). V shed 7 bases and J shed 4 bases, with 14 bases lying between them. The CDR3 DNA follows: TGTGCCAGCATGGCTGGGGCTAGTTACGAGCAGTACTTC. It is translated as CASMAGASYEQYF.

The chain employs TRBV27 and TRBJ1-2; 7 bases map to TRBD1. The CDR3 spans 14 residues. The V gene's germline CDR1 is MNHEY and CDR2 SMNVEV (reference sequence). Unmatched junction bases numbered 6, after V lost 4 bases and J lost 4 bases. The DNA for the CDR3 is TGTGCCAGCAGTTCCCGCAGACAGGGCTATGGCTACACCTTC. Translated, it gives CASSSRRQGYGYTF.

The V gene is TRBV6-5, the J gene TRBJ2-7; 7 bases agree with TRBD1. The V gene's germline CDR1 is MNHEY and CDR2 SVGAGI. There are 12 residues in the CDR3. After removal of 7 bases from V and 3 bases from J, the junction contained 3 bases not matched to a gene. The CDR3 reads CASNNRGYEQYF. The CDR3, as DNA: TGTGCCAGCAATAACAGGGGCTACGAGCAGTACTTC.

The chain employs TRBV6-5 and TRBJ1-1; maybe TRBD1 (5 bases). Trimming stripped 8 bases from V and 6 bases from J, with 22 bases between. The germline gives CDR1 MNHEY, CDR2 SVGAGI. This CDR3 region has 15 residues. The CDR3 spells CASSNYAGGGSEAFF. CDR3 DNA: TGTGCCAGCTCGAATTATGCGGGGGGAGGATCTGAAGCTTTCTTT.

This clone was counted once. The chain carries TRBV7-9 and TRBJ2-1; D tentatively fits TRBD1 or TRBD2 (6 bases each). Germline V gene sequence: CDR1 SEHNR, CDR2 FQNEAQ (reference sequence). V lost 1 base and J 1 base, leaving 11 bases between the germline ends. This CDR3 is 16 amino acids long. The CDR3 DNA reads as TGTGCCAGCAGCTTAGTGGGCGGGACATCCTACAATGAGCAGTTCTTC. Protein sequence: CASSLVGGTSYNEQFF.

The chain employs TRBV11-2 and TRBJ2-7, with D perhaps being TRBD1 or TRBD2 (5 bases each). This CDR3 has 19 residues. Germline lookup yields CDR1 SGHAT and CDR2 FQNNGV. V was pared by 5 bases and J by 7 bases, with 33 bases between. The CDR3 nucleotides are TGTGCCAGCAGCCCAATAGCGCCCGGATGGGACCTCTCGAATAAAGAGCAGTACTTC. This encodes CASSPIAPGWDLSNKEQYF.